The 8 T cell receptor beta chains in this list originate from one sample, sequenced in a study of a mutant IDH1 vaccine in newly diagnosed glioma. The data were produced by immunoSEQ multiplex PCR, yet TCRdb's version contains in-frame clones alone and is incomplete. The table lists about 38,000 clones, approximately 78% of them singletons. Time point meaning: week 5, during vaccination. A 20-mer mutant IDH1 peptide at 300 ug was injected subcutaneously with topical imiquimod. No antigen has been identified for these receptors. Sequenced material: PBMCs, taken from a glioma patient whose treatment included an IDH1 peptide vaccine. These receptors all stem from a middle-aged man with glioma.

The chain recombines TRBV7-9 with TRBJ1-6; TRBD1 is a possible D gene (6 bases). Looked up from germline, CDR1 is SEHNR and CDR2 is FQNEAQ (reference sequence). The V end lost 5 bases, the J end lost 7 bases, and 15 bases lay between the germline ends. The CDR3 loop spans 15 amino acids. CDR3 sequence (DNA): TGTGCCAGCAGCCGGGGGCCGGGAGGCAATTCACCCCTCCACTTT. This gives the protein CASSRGPGGNSPLHF.

The chain joins TRBV5-4 to TRBJ2-7; perhaps TRBD1 as D (5 bases). V lost 0 bases and J 9 bases, leaving 10 bases between the germline ends. Germline values: CDR1 SGHNT, CDR2 YYREEE (reference sequence). CDR3 length: 12 residues. CDR3 sequence: CASSLVGPPQYF. CDR3 coding DNA: TGTGCCAGCAGCTTGGTGGGGCCTCCGCAGTACTTC.

This clone was counted only a few times. CDR3 nucleotide sequence: TGTGCCAGCAGTGATCCCGGGGTCACTGAAGCTTTCTTT. Encoded protein: CASSDPGVTEAFF. V is TRBV2 and J is TRBJ1-1; the D is unclear. CDR1 and CDR2 from the germline V gene are SNHLY and FYNNEI. The CDR3 contains 13 residues. V was cut by 3 bases and J by 4 bases, with 9 bases left in between.

The chain has TRBV5-1 and TRBJ2-5, with unresolved D. Germline CDR1 and CDR2: SGHRS and YFSETQ. The CDR3 is 15 residues long. V lost 0 bases and J lost 1, with 10 bases in between. CDR3 nucleotide sequence: TGCGCCAGCAGCTTGGCCCCGGCCCCCCAAGAGACCCAGTACTTC. Protein product: CASSLAPAPQETQYF.

This clone was seen a single time. V gene TRBV6-1 combines with J gene TRBJ1-2, with D possibly matching TRBD1 (6 bases). Germline V gives CDR1 MNHNS, CDR2 SASEGT. The CDR3 is 15 residues long. V shed 5 bases and J shed 0 bases, with 13 bases lying between them. Written as DNA, the CDR3 is TGTGCCAGCAGTCCCTCGGGGGCTACTAACTATGGCTACACCTTC. It is translated as CASSPSGATNYGYTF.

This clone showed up just once. The chain couples TRBV18 to TRBJ2-7; perhaps TRBD2 as D (6 bases). Trimming removed 1 base from V and 4 bases from J, with 23 bases in between. The germline CDR1 and CDR2 sequences are KGHSH and LQKENI. The CDR3 sequence is 18 residues long. Here the CDR3 reads CASSPRFNSEKAGYEQYF. The CDR3 DNA sequence: TGTGCCAGCTCACCACGCTTCAACAGCGAGAAGGCGGGATACGAGCAGTACTTC. Together with reference TRBV18 and TRBJ2-7, the CDR3 gives the full variable domain: NAGVMQNPRHLVRRRGQEARLRCSPMKGHSHVYWYRQLPEEGLKFMVYLQKENIIDESGMPKERFSAEFPKEGPSILRIQQVVRGDSAAYFCASSPRFNSEKAGYEQYFGPGTRLTVT.

This clone was counted a few times. V usage is TRBV12-5 and J usage is TRBJ1-1; D ambiguous. Germline V gives CDR1 LGHNT, CDR2 FRNRAP. The CDR3 loop spans 14 amino acids. V lost 3 bases, J lost 9 bases, and 17 bases lay in between. The CDR3 sequence is CASGFGEVALKAFF. In DNA, the CDR3 is TGTGCTAGTGGTTTCGGGGAGGTAGCACTGAAAGCTTTCTTT. Using reference TRBV12-5 and TRBJ1-1 for the parts outside the CDR3, the full variable domain is DARVTQTPRHKVTEMGQEVTMRCQPILGHNTVFWYRQTMMQGLELLAYFRNRAPLDDSGMPKDRFSAEMPDATLATLKIQPSEPRDSAVYFCASGFGEVALKAFFGQGTRLTVV.

The chain employs TRBV2 and TRBJ2-4; tentative D call: TRBD1 (6 bases). V dropped 4 bases and J dropped 6 bases, with 7 bases sitting between them. Germline V CDR1 and CDR2: SNHLY, FYNNEI. This CDR3 has 12 residues. The CDR3 DNA sequence: TGTGCCAGCAGTGCGGACAGAAACATTCAGTACTTC. It yields the protein CASSADRNIQYF. Full variable domain (outside the CDR3, taken from reference TRBV2 and TRBJ2-4): EPEVTQTPSHQVTQMGQEVILRCVPISNHLYFYWYRQILGQKVEFLVSFYNNEISEKSEIFDDQFSVERPDGSNFTLKIRSTKLEDSAMYFCASSADRNIQYFGAGTRLSVL.